Following are 18 T cell receptor beta chains from one sample sequenced in a study of shared clonotypes between healthy human individuals. Positively selected for CCR7, the CD45RO-negative cells used as naive CD8 cells excluded terminally differentiated effector memory CD45RA+ cells. The assay was immunoSEQ multiplex PCR, and TCRdb's table has in-frame clones only and misses some. The sample records 2 million to 2.5 million clones, around 96% being singletons. Sequencing was done on a sample of naive CD8+ T cells sorted from blood. These receptors originate from a man younger than 35 in good health.

The chain recombines TRBV7-8 with TRBJ2-7; D call uncertain. The V end was cut by 6 bases, the J end by 2 bases, with 17 bases between. The CDR3 has 15 residues. Per the germline V gene, CDR1 is SGHVS and CDR2 is FQNEAQ. The CDR3 is CASSPPATLAYEQYF. The CDR3 DNA follows: TGTGCCAGCAGTCCGCCGGCAACCTTAGCCTACGAGCAGTACTTC.

The chain couples TRBV19 to TRBJ1-6; tentatively, D is TRBD1 (5 bases). The CDR3 length is 13 residues. V lost 5 bases and J lost 10, with 12 bases in between. CDR1 is LNHDA and CDR2 is SQIVND in the germline V gene (reference sequence). DNA for the CDR3: TGTGCCAGTAGTTTCCAGGGCGGATCACCCCTCCACTTT. Encoded protein: CASSFQGGSPLHF.

The V call is TRBV6-6, the J call TRBJ2-5, with a weak D call TRBD2 (5 bases). V was cut by 4 bases and J by 7 bases, with 10 bases left in between. CDR1 MNHNY and CDR2 SVGAGI come from the germline V gene (reference sequence). CDR3 length: 12 residues. The CDR3 coding sequence is TGTGCCAGCAGTTCCCCCGCGGGGACCCAGTACTTC. Encoded protein: CASSSPAGTQYF.

This clone was seen only once. This chain connects TRBV9 to TRBJ1-5; D remains unclear. The V end lost 0 bases, the J end lost 5 bases, and 6 bases lay between the germline ends. CDR1 and CDR2 (germline): SGDLS, YYNGEE. This CDR3 contains 13 residues. The CDR3 DNA reads as TGTGCCAGCAGCGTAGACACCCATCAGCCCCAGCATTTT. Translating it yields CASSVDTHQPQHF.

The CDR3 is CASSPAGETDTQYF. The CDR3 DNA reads as TGTGCCAGCAGCCCGGCGGGGGAGACAGATACGCAGTATTTT. The chain combines TRBV7-6 with TRBJ2-3; 7 nucleotides match TRBD2. The CDR3 totals 14 residues. V lost 5 bases, J lost 3 bases, and 5 bases stayed unmatched. Germline V CDR1 and CDR2: SGHVS, FNYEAQ.

This chain links TRBV13 with TRBJ2-7, with 9 positions matching TRBD1. The CDR3 is made up of 16 amino acids. CDR1 PRHDT and CDR2 FYEKMQ come from the germline V gene (reference sequence). The junction had 9 bases not matched to a gene; V was cut back by 3 bases and J by 3 bases. The CDR3 here is CASSFTGTGTIYEQYF. DNA for the CDR3: TGTGCCAGCAGCTTTACCGGGACAGGGACTATCTACGAGCAGTACTTC.

The chain has TRBV6-6 and TRBJ2-2; a possible D gene is TRBD2 (6 bases). The CDR3 sequence is 15 residues long. Germline lookup yields CDR1 MNHNY and CDR2 SVGAGI (reference sequence). The ends were cut back, 4 bases at V and 0 bases at J, with 9 bases in the middle. The CDR3 region is CASSSAGPNTGELFF. CDR3 coding DNA: TGTGCCAGCAGTTCAGCGGGCCCGAACACCGGGGAGCTGTTTTTT.

In DNA form, the CDR3 reads TGTGCCAGCAGTCTCCGGGACGGGAACACCGGGGAGCTGTTTTTT. The encoded protein is CASSLRDGNTGELFF. The J gene is TRBJ2-2, the V gene TRBV6-5, with D perhaps given as TRBD1 or TRBD2 (5 bases each). Germline CDR1 reads MNHEY; CDR2 reads SVGAGI. V lost 5 bases and J lost 1, with 11 bases in between. The CDR3 is made up of 15 amino acids.

This sequence joins TRBV6-5 and TRBJ1-1; D gene ambiguous. The CDR3 runs to 16 residues. V lost 3 bases and J lost 6, with 20 bases in between. Germline CDR1 and CDR2: MNHEY and SVGAGI. The CDR3: CASSYSAGEGRAEAFF. DNA for the CDR3: TGTGCCAGCAGTTATTCGGCCGGGGAAGGAAGGGCTGAAGCTTTCTTT.

The CDR3 sequence: CASSSLTGGAGEQYF. CDR3 coding DNA: TGTGCCAGCAGTTCCCTTACAGGGGGCGCGGGCGAGCAGTACTTC. V usage is TRBV6-6 and J usage is TRBJ2-7, with 9 bases lining up with TRBD1. Germline V CDR1 and CDR2: MNHNY, SVGAGI (reference sequence). The length of the CDR3 is 15 residues. V dropped 4 bases and J dropped 6; count of bases not matched to a gene: 10.

The chain has TRBV4-3 and TRBJ2-1; D remains unclear. Trimming left V 0 bases short and J 10 bases short, with 16 bases between. Germline CDR1 LGHNA, CDR2 YSLEER. The CDR3 spans 15 residues. CDR3 in DNA: TGCGCCAGCAGCCAAGATAATGGAGAATACTACGAGCAGTTCTTC. Translating gives CASSQDNGEYYEQFF.

This sequence joins TRBV6-6 and TRBJ2-7, with 7 nucleotides matching TRBD1. The CDR3 runs to 15 residues. Germline CDR1 reads MNHNY; CDR2 reads SVGAGI (reference sequence). The J segment lost 0 bases and the V segment lost 2 bases, leaving 4 bases of the junction unmatched. In DNA form, the CDR3 reads TGTGCCAGCAGTTACGGACAGGAGGTCTCCTACGAGCAGTACTTC. Its translation is CASSYGQEVSYEQYF.

This CDR3 is CASSQGTPGNKFF. The CDR3 DNA follows: TGCGCCAGCAGCCAAGGGACCCCCGGCAACAAGTTCTTC. The rearrangement links TRBV4-1 to TRBJ2-1; the D is unclear. CDR3 size: 13 residues. Deletions cut 1 base from V and 14 bases from J, with 15 bases between. The germline gives CDR1 MGHRA, CDR2 YSYEKL.

The chain carries TRBV9 and TRBJ2-7; 7 bases agree with TRBD2. This CDR3 is built from 16 residues. V lost 3 bases, J lost 3 bases, and 12 bases stayed unmatched. Per germline, CDR1 SGDLS and CDR2 YYNGEE. CDR3 in DNA: TGTGCCAGCAGCGCTGGGGGGGAGGCGATGGTCTACGAGCAGTACTTC. This codes for CASSAGGEAMVYEQYF.

This sequence joins TRBV9 and TRBJ2-5; no firm D call. V was clipped by 3 bases and J by 5 bases, with 11 bases between them. Germline CDR1 is SGDLS and CDR2 is YYNGEE. The CDR3 consists of 13 residues. The CDR3 sequence: CASSEENVETQYF. In DNA, the CDR3 is TGTGCCAGCAGCGAGGAGAATGTGGAGACCCAGTACTTC.

The chain employs TRBV9 and TRBJ2-3; D is unresolved. The CDR3 has 16 amino acids. Germline loops: CDR1 SGDLS, CDR2 YYNGEE. V was cut by 3 bases and J by 0 bases, with 14 bases left in between. DNA for the CDR3: TGTGCCAGCAGCGCTAGGTCCACCGTAAGCACAGATACGCAGTATTTT. Translating gives CASSARSTVSTDTQYF.

CDR3 sequence: CASSQDRRTGGEDYGYTF. CDR3 DNA sequence: TGTGCCAGCAGCCAAGATAGAAGGACAGGGGGCGAGGACTATGGCTACACCTTC. This sequence joins TRBV14 and TRBJ1-2; TRBD1 matches at 11 bases. The CDR3 is 18 amino acids. V trimming: 0 bases; J trimming: 3 bases; junction bases outside the gene matches: 9. Looked up from germline, CDR1 is SGHDN and CDR2 is FVKESK.

The chain carries TRBV6-1 and TRBJ1-2; D not resolved. V gave up 5 bases and J gave up 8 bases, with 15 bases separating them. Germline V gene sequence: CDR1 MNHNS, CDR2 SASEGT. This CDR3 has 13 residues. DNA for the CDR3: TGTGCCAGCAGTTCTCCGGACGCTACGGGCTACACCTTC. Translating gives CASSSPDATGYTF.